Listed below are T cell receptor beta chains from one sample, sequenced in a study of shared clonotypes between healthy human individuals. Sequencing was performed with immunoSEQ multiplex PCR; in TCRdb, only in-frame clones are kept and a portion is missing. Of roughly 2.5 million clones listed, more than 80% are singletons. The sample consisted of naive CD4+ T cells sorted from blood. The receptors originated from a man aged 18 to 29 in good health. CDR3s include the opening cysteine and the closing phenylalanine or tryptophan. D genes are given only for firm matches. Part of the rows lack a size; the others show once, few, many or a class for expanded clones.

v_gene,abundance,d_gene,j_gene,CDR3aa,CDR3nt
TRBV6-5,.,TRBD1,TRBJ2-7,CASRRGLDYEQYF,TGTGCCAGCAGGAGGGGGCTCGACTACGAGCAGTACTTC
TRBV30,.,.,TRBJ1-5,CAWSRGGLGQPQHF,TGTGCCTGGAGTAGGGGGGGGTTGGGTCAGCCCCAGCATTTT
TRBV12-5,.,.,TRBJ2-2,CASALGWGDTGELFF,TGTGCTAGTGCCCTGGGGTGGGGGGACACCGGGGAGCTGTTTTTT
TRBV6-6,.,.,TRBJ1-1,CASRGAGETEAFF,TGTGCCAGCAGAGGTGCAGGGGAAACTGAAGCTTTCTTT
TRBV5-1,.,.,TRBJ1-2,CASSLKGTGTQTNYGYTF,TGCGCCAGCAGCTTAAAGGGAACCGGGACACAAACTAACTATGGCTACACCTTC
TRBV6-5,.,.,TRBJ2-7,CASSSHHFSYEQYF,TGTGCCAGCAGTTCCCACCATTTCTCCTACGAGCAGTACTTC
TRBV6-1,.,.,TRBJ2-7,CASRGAGGSYEQYF,TGTGCCAGCAGGGGGGCCGGGGGCTCCTACGAGCAGTACTTC
TRBV4-3,.,.,TRBJ2-7,CASVTGRRGSYEQYF,TGCGCCAGCGTTACAGGGCGCCGGGGTTCCTACGAGCAGTACTTC
TRBV29-1,few,.,TRBJ1-1,CSVEAGNTEAFF,TGCAGCGTTGAGGCAGGGAACACTGAAGCTTTCTTT
TRBV9,.,.,TRBJ2-7,CASSVAGHGRNEQYF,TGTGCCAGCAGCGTTGCGGGGCATGGGAGAAACGAGCAGTACTTC
TRBV5-1,.,.,TRBJ2-1,CASSFPSYNEQFF,TGCGCCAGCAGCTTTCCTAGCTACAATGAGCAGTTCTTC
TRBV11-2,.,.,TRBJ2-5,CASSLSLVAGAETQYF,TGTGCCAGCAGCTTAAGCTTGGTTGCAGGGGCAGAGACCCAGTACTTC
TRBV5-1,.,TRBD2,TRBJ2-1,CASSPGRAGASEQFF,TGCGCCAGCAGCCCCGGAAGGGCGGGAGCAAGTGAGCAGTTCTTC
TRBV28,once,.,TRBJ1-4,CASKYIRQADNEKLFF,TGTGCCAGCAAATATATTCGACAGGCTGATAATGAAAAACTGTTTTTT
TRBV11-1,.,.,TRBJ2-5,CASSQTQGGVETQYF,TGTGCCAGCAGCCAAACACAGGGTGGGGTAGAGACCCAGTACTTC
TRBV18,.,TRBD2,TRBJ2-7,CASSPPPGGLEQYF,TGTGCCAGCTCACCACCGCCGGGGGGGCTCGAGCAGTACTTC
TRBV5-1,.,TRBD2,TRBJ2-3,CASRGGRTSDTQYF,TGCGCCAGCAGGGGCGGGAGGACGTCAGATACGCAGTATTTT
TRBV13,.,TRBD1,TRBJ1-4,CASSQDRELLPNEKLFF,TGTGCCAGCAGCCAAGACAGGGAACTCTTGCCAAATGAAAAACTGTTTTTT
TRBV6-1,once,.,TRBJ2-7,CASSEPSAYLRSSYEQYF,TGTGCCAGCAGTGAACCGTCTGCCTACCTAAGGAGCTCCTACGAGCAGTACTTC
TRBV5-1,.,TRBD1,TRBJ1-1,CASSLSSLTGGTAEAFF,TGCGCCAGCAGCTTATCCAGCCTGACAGGGGGCACCGCTGAAGCTTTCTTT
TRBV15,.,.,TRBJ1-2,CATSRDAGGYGYTF,TGTGCCACCAGCAGAGATGCCGGGGGCTATGGCTACACCTTC
TRBV30,.,TRBD1,TRBJ1-2,CAWSVQGGYGYTF,TGTGCCTGGAGTGTACAGGGGGGCTATGGCTACACCTTC
TRBV30,.,TRBD2,TRBJ2-4,CAWSGRLAGSKNIQYF,TGTGCCTGGAGTGGTAGGCTAGCGGGGAGCAAAAACATTCAGTACTTC
TRBV7-9,.,.,TRBJ1-4,CASQRGLSEKLFF,TGTGCCAGTCAGCGGGGGTTGAGCGAAAAACTGTTTTTT
TRBV19,.,.,TRBJ1-5,CASSMVEVLRPQHF,TGTGCCAGTAGTATGGTCGAGGTCCTGAGGCCCCAGCATTTT
TRBV25-1,.,TRBD1,TRBJ1-6,CASSPQQGPGQKYSPLHF,TGTGCCAGCAGTCCCCAACAGGGGCCGGGACAGAAATATTCACCCCTCCACTTT
TRBV27,once,.,TRBJ1-4,CASGSSRVGSDKLFF,TGTGCCAGCGGGAGTTCACGGGTAGGGTCGGATAAACTGTTTTTT
TRBV7-2,.,.,TRBJ2-1,CASSSLGSYNEQFF,TGTGCCAGCAGCTCTCTGGGCTCCTACAATGAGCAGTTCTTC
TRBV18,.,.,TRBJ1-5,CASSPGGGQPQHF,TGTGCCAGCTCACCAGGGGGGGGTCAGCCCCAGCATTTT
TRBV27,.,TRBD2,TRBJ2-3,CASSLTPSEREWDTDTQYF,TGTGCCAGCAGTTTAACCCCATCCGAGCGGGAGTGGGACACAGATACGCAGTATTTT
TRBV9,.,.,TRBJ2-2,CASEARDVNGELFF,TGTGCCAGCGAAGCGCGGGACGTAAACGGGGAGCTGTTTTTT
TRBV4-3,.,.,TRBJ2-6,CASSQDRVSGANVLTF,TGCGCCAGCAGCCAAGATAGGGTCTCTGGGGCCAACGTCCTGACTTTC
TRBV11-2,.,.,TRBJ2-2,CASSLGAGPGELFF,TGTGCCAGCAGCTTAGGGGCAGGGCCCGGGGAGCTGTTTTTT
TRBV7-9,.,.,TRBJ2-5,CASSRGETQYF,TGTGCCAGCAGCCGAGGCGAGACCCAGTACTTC
TRBV5-1,once,.,TRBJ1-1,CASSLGTQLQLLPEAFF,TGCGCCAGCAGCCTCGGGACACAGCTACAGCTTCTACCCGAAGCTTTCTTT
TRBV18,.,TRBD1,TRBJ1-2,CASSPRTGDWYGYTF,TGTGCCAGCTCACCACGCACAGGGGATTGGTATGGCTACACCTTC
TRBV7-9,.,.,TRBJ2-5,CASSLEGGAETQYF,TGTGCCAGCAGCTTAGAGGGCGGGGCCGAGACCCAGTACTTC
TRBV7-9,once,.,TRBJ1-3,CASSFAGGNTIYF,TGTGCCAGCAGCTTCGCAGGGGGAAACACCATATATTTT
TRBV28,.,.,TRBJ1-6,CASRGTARSPLHF,TGTGCCAGCAGGGGGACTGCCCGATCACCCCTCCACTTT
TRBV18,.,.,TRBJ2-7,CASSPTLEDFYEQYF,TGTGCCAGCTCACCCACCTTGGAGGACTTCTACGAGCAGTACTTC
TRBV5-4,.,.,TRBJ2-1,CASSLFIGTSTPNEQFF,TGTGCCAGCAGCTTATTTATCGGGACCTCAACGCCCAATGAGCAGTTCTTC
TRBV7-9,.,.,TRBJ2-7,CASSLGGSAAYEQYF,TGTGCCAGCAGCTTGGGAGGATCGGCGGCCTACGAGCAGTACTTC
TRBV10-1,.,TRBD2,TRBJ2-7,CASSEGLAGRGEQYF,TGCGCCAGCAGTGAGGGACTAGCGGGTAGGGGCGAGCAGTACTTC
TRBV6-6,.,.,TRBJ1-2,CASSPLEGSYGYTF,TGTGCCAGCAGCCCTTTAGAGGGATCCTATGGCTACACCTTC
TRBV19,.,TRBD1,TRBJ2-7,CASKGQLSYEQYF,TGTGCCAGTAAGGGACAGCTCTCCTACGAGCAGTACTTC